This entry features one T cell receptor (beta chain) sequence. Profiling relied on immunoSEQ multiplex PCR, and the TCRdb table lists in-frame clones only, not all of them. This table holds 33,000 or so clones, around 89% found once. This record belongs to a study of T cell changes during pregnancy in multiple sclerosis. In germline, CDR1 is SGHRS, CDR2 YFSETQ. The CDR3 is made up of 15 amino acids. J gave up 8 bases and V 4 bases, and 8 bases lay outside the gene matches. This TCR came from a female donor with multiple sclerosis, enrolled in a pregnancy study. Material: CD8+ T cells from peripheral blood mononuclear cells, obtained in the second trimester of pregnancy. V and J are TRBV5-1 and TRBJ2-1; 11 positions agree with TRBD2. The CDR3 here is CASSRTSGSLHEQFF. The DNA for the CDR3 is TGCGCCAGCAGCCGAACTAGCGGGAGTTTGCATGAGCAGTTCTTC.